The next 20 T cell receptor beta chains were all read from a single sample in a study of shared clonotypes between healthy human individuals. Assay used: immunoSEQ multiplex PCR; TCRdb lists only in-frame clones, some missing. The sample records 1.4 million to 1.5 million clones, around 97% being singletons. Sequencing was done on a sample of naive CD4+ T cells sorted from blood. Subset described: CD45RA+ positively selected. These receptor sequences come from a man in his thirties or forties in good health.

The chain employs TRBV19 and TRBJ1-2; D is possibly TRBD1 (6 bases). This CDR3 spans 16 amino acids. In germline, CDR1 is LNHDA, CDR2 SQIVND (reference sequence). Trimming took off 5 bases at V and 3 bases at J, with 19 bases between the two ends. The CDR3 DNA is TGTGCCAGTAGTCGGACAGTAATATCCCACCACTATGGCTACACCTTC. Translation: CASSRTVISHHYGYTF.

As regards this clone: Other DNA sequences in the same sample also yield this CDR3. The V and J genes are TRBV4-3 and TRBJ2-1; TRBD2 agrees at 11 bases. The CDR3 is 16 amino acids. The germline V gene has CDR1 LGHNA and CDR2 YSLEER. V lost 1 base to trimming and J lost 6 bases; unmatched junction nucleotides: 5. The CDR3 DNA follows: TGCGCCAGCAGCCAAGTAGTACTAGCGGGAGTCAATGAGCAGTTCTTC. Translating gives CASSQVVLAGVNEQFF.

The chain uses TRBV2 and TRBJ2-3; 7 bases line up with TRBD1. This CDR3 is built from 15 residues. V shed 4 bases and J 2 bases; nucleotides not matched to a gene: 6. CDR1 and CDR2 from the germline V gene are SNHLY and FYNNEI. The CDR3 DNA reads TGTGCCAGCAGTGCCCGGGACAGCTCCACAGATACGCAGTATTTT. Its translation: CASSARDSSTDTQYF.

V and J are TRBV2 and TRBJ2-1, with no clear D. Trimming pared 2 bases from V and 1 base from J, leaving 9 bases between. CDR3 length equals 15 residues. The V gene's germline CDR1 is SNHLY and CDR2 FYNNEI. The CDR3 region is CASSETGVSYNEQFF. The CDR3 nucleotides are TGTGCCAGCAGTGAAACTGGGGTTTCCTACAATGAGCAGTTCTTC.

The chain has TRBV11-2 and TRBJ2-7, with 7 bases matching TRBD2. Germline assignment: CDR1 SGHAT and CDR2 FQNNGV. The CDR3 sequence is 12 residues long. Trimming took 5 bases from V and 6 from J; bases not matched to a gene: 4. DNA of the CDR3: TGTGCCAGCAGCCTCAGGGAGGGCGAGCAGTACTTC. Translation gives CASSLREGEQYF.

The chain joins TRBV7-9 to TRBJ2-3, with D tentatively TRBD1 (6 bases). This CDR3 has 14 amino acids. Germline V gene sequence: CDR1 SEHNR, CDR2 FQNEAQ (reference sequence). The V and J ends lost 6 bases and 4 bases respectively, with 14 bases between them. Written as DNA, the CDR3 is TGTGCCAGCAGTACCAGGGGAACCCCAGATACGCAGTATTTT. Its translation: CASSTRGTPDTQYF.

For this clone: One end of the junction varies from germline; a read error may be responsible. The chain combines TRBV25-1 with TRBJ1-5; D possibly corresponds to TRBD1 (6 bases). This CDR3 has 14 amino acids. CDR1 is MGHDK and CDR2 is SYGVNS in the germline V gene. CDR3 bases: TGTGCCAGCAGCGAATACAGGGAGAATCAGCCCCAGCATTTT. This codes for CASSEYRENQPQHF.

V and J are TRBV5-1 and TRBJ2-7; either TRBD1 or TRBD2 may fit D (6 bases each). This CDR3 region has 17 residues. Deletions cut 7 bases from V and 4 bases from J, with 27 bases between. Germline V gene sequence: CDR1 SGHRS, CDR2 YFSETQ. The CDR3 nucleotides are TGCGCCAGCCGCTATACCACGGGGGCATACCCCCAATACGAGCAGTACTTC. Translated: CASRYTTGAYPQYEQYF. The whole variable domain, remainder taken from reference TRBV5-1 and TRBJ2-7, is KAGVTQTPRYLIKTRGQQVTLSCSPISGHRSVSWYQQTPGQGLQFLFEYFSETQRNKGNFPGRFSGRQFSNSRSEMNVSTLELGDSALYLCASRYTTGAYPQYEQYFGPGTRLTVT.

The chain carries TRBV12-5 and TRBJ1-1; D is undetermined. Germline V gene sequence: CDR1 LGHNT, CDR2 FRNRAP. V lost 1 base and J 10 bases, leaving 10 bases between the germline ends. The CDR3 sequence is 12 residues long. The CDR3 is CASGLELTVAFF. The CDR3 DNA sequence: TGTGCTAGTGGTTTGGAGTTAACGGTAGCTTTCTTT.

This CDR3 is CASSLPGADGAKNIQYF. CDR3 nucleotide sequence: TGTGCCAGCAGTTTACCGGGGGCGGACGGGGCCAAAAACATTCAGTACTTC. V is TRBV28 and J is TRBJ2-4, with D perhaps TRBD1 or TRBD2 (6 bases each). This CDR3 spans 17 amino acids. The germline gives CDR1 MDHEN, CDR2 SYDVKM. Trimming took off 2 bases at V and 1 base at J, with 15 bases between the two ends.

V usage is TRBV27 and J usage is TRBJ1-5; D might be TRBD1 (6 bases). The germline V gene encodes CDR1 MNHEY and CDR2 SMNVEV (reference sequence). The CDR3 extends over 13 amino acids. V was shortened by 3 bases and J by 5 bases, with 8 bases between the two germline ends. This CDR3 reads CASSFRGYQPQHF. The CDR3 nucleotides are TGTGCCAGCAGTTTCAGGGGATATCAGCCCCAGCATTTT.

This clone has just one count. Other DNA sequences in the same sample also yield this CDR3. V usage is TRBV5-6 and J usage is TRBJ2-7; 9 positions agree with TRBD1. Per germline, CDR1 SGHDT and CDR2 YYEEEE. The trim removed 5 bases at V and 2 bases at J, leaving 2 bases unmatched. The CDR3 length is 13 residues. Here the CDR3 DNA reads TGTGCCAGCAGAAGGACAGGGGCCTACGAGCAGTACTTC. It is translated as CASRRTGAYEQYF.

The genes are TRBV5-4 and TRBJ2-5; 8 nucleotides match TRBD1. From germline, CDR1 is SGHNT and CDR2 YYREEE (reference sequence). This CDR3 contains 15 residues. Germline trimming cut 4 bases from V and 2 bases from J; bases unmatched to any gene: 7. The CDR3 spells CASSSKQGEQETQYF. CDR3 coding DNA: TGTGCCAGCAGCAGCAAACAGGGGGAGCAAGAGACCCAGTACTTC.

Remarks on this clone: At the DNA level, this CDR3 is encoded by other sequences in the same sample as well. The chain employs TRBV29-1 and TRBJ1-2; no firm D call. CDR1 is SQVTM and CDR2 is ANQGSEA in the germline V gene. This CDR3 is 11 amino acids long. Trimming cost V 2 bases and J 6 bases, with 7 bases left between them. CDR3 bases: TGCAGCGTTGAATCGGGGAATGGCTACACCTTC. Protein: CSVESGNGYTF.

The V and J genes are TRBV11-2 and TRBJ2-1; D assignment may be TRBD1 or TRBD2 (5 bases each). Germline CDR1 reads SGHAT; CDR2 reads FQNNGV. The CDR3 covers 12 residues. V lost 5 bases and J lost 6, with 8 bases in between. CDR3 protein: CASSEGINEQFF. The CDR3, as DNA: TGTGCCAGCAGCGAGGGGATCAATGAGCAGTTCTTC.

This sequence joins TRBV7-2 and TRBJ2-7, with TRBD2 matching over 7 bases. This CDR3 spans 15 amino acids. V lost 4 bases, J lost 0 bases, and 6 bases stayed unmatched. Germline CDR1 reads SGHTA; CDR2 reads FQGNSA. CDR3 amino acids: CASSSPSGTSYEQYF. CDR3 sequence (DNA): TGTGCCAGCAGCTCCCCCAGCGGGACCTCCTACGAGCAGTACTTC.

The chain joins TRBV2 to TRBJ1-2; unclear D gene. Trimming pared 6 bases from V and 5 bases from J, leaving 10 bases between. Per germline, CDR1 SNHLY and CDR2 FYNNEI. The CDR3 sequence is 12 residues long. In nucleotides, the CDR3 is TGTGCCAGCAGGATGGAAGCTTATGGCTACACCTTC. It is translated as CASRMEAYGYTF.

Points on this clone: A read error may explain this, as a much larger clone is one base away. The rearrangement joins TRBV6-1 to TRBJ2-1; TRBD1 matches 7 bases. The CDR3 is 13 residues long. The germline gives CDR1 MNHNS, CDR2 SASEGT. The trim removed 8 bases at V and 0 bases at J, leaving 1 base unmatched. The CDR3 reads CASGTVSYNEQFF. The CDR3 region has the DNA TGTGCCAGCGGGACAGTCTCCTACAATGAGCAGTTCTTC.

The J gene is TRBJ2-7, the V gene TRBV5-1, with TRBD2 matching over 8 bases. V dropped 0 bases and J dropped 1; count of bases not matched to a gene: 6. The CDR3 runs 16 residues. Germline CDR1 reads SGHRS; CDR2 reads YFSETQ. The CDR3 DNA follows: TGCGCCAGCAGCTTGGATCCGGGAGGGATTTCCTACGAGCAGTACTTC. Amino acid sequence: CASSLDPGGISYEQYF.

The chain is built from TRBV4-3 and TRBJ2-7, with D possibly TRBD2 on 5 matching bases. Germline values: CDR1 LGHNA, CDR2 YSLEER. Trimming removed 0 bases at V and 3 bases at J, with 6 bases between. The CDR3 runs 13 residues. In nucleotides, the CDR3 is TGCGCCAGCAGCCAAGAACTAGACTACGAGCAGTACTTC. This sequence encodes CASSQELDYEQYF.